This TCR beta chain was recovered during a study of beta chain features in type 1 diabetes. The wider study: The samples had around 98 million sorted cells examined in all.

This clone has just a few counts. Antigen: not known. Germline CDR1 and CDR2: SGHTA and FQGNSA. The CDR3 has 16 amino acids. Trimming shortened V by 2 bases and J by 8 bases, and 19 bases separated the two germline ends. One heparinised draw, averaging about 110 mL, was taken per donor. By way of CD45RO/CCR7/CD25/CD127/CD95/CD27, the CD4+ regulatory, stem cell-like memory, central memory and naive cells were sorted. The isolated RNA, all of it, was reverse transcribed, so expressed TCRB transcripts were what got sequenced. Only in-frame clones appear in the TCRdb table, and some are missing; sequencing was by immunoSEQ multiplex PCR. The sample yields fewer than 650,000 clones, around 15% seen once. The study, taken as a whole, reports: More deletions and fewer insertions at VDJ junctions were seen in type 1 diabetes patients.

The source material was naive CD4+ T cells from blood. The rearrangement uses TRBV7-2 and TRBJ2-4; D is uncertain. This sequence originates from a man aged 18 to 35 in good health. Written as DNA, the CDR3 is TGTGCCAGCAGCTTATCCCGGCGTTTTAATAGGGACATTCAGTACTTC. It codes for CASSLSRRFNRDIQYF.